The clone carrying this TCR beta chain was observed many times. The antigen is not known. These data belong to a study of T-cell memory formation after mild COVID-19. MiXCR, applied by TCRdb to the 5' RACE reads, yields one record per CDR3 protein. The sample has some 130,000 distinct CDR3 sequences, about 5.9% seen once. The study's findings and limits: Cross-reactive memory seemingly joined, as some responding clones were found in pre-infection memory.

The source of this sequence is an adult woman who had mild COVID-19 (a few samples of this study predate the infection). Cell type and time point are not known. Sequencing was carried out using PBMCs or a T cell subset sorted from them (not recorded which).

The CDR3 loop is CATSDYRQGLSSYNEQFF. CDR3 coding DNA: TGTGCCACCAGTGATTATCGACAGGGATTGAGCTCCTACAATGAGCAGTTCTTC. The chain joins TRBV24-1 to TRBJ2-1; 7 positions match TRBD1. Germline V gives CDR1 KGHDR, CDR2 SFDVKD. V lost 2 bases to trimming and J lost 0 bases; unmatched junction nucleotides: 9. This CDR3 region has 18 residues.